The 31 T cell receptor beta chains below come from one sample, sequenced in a study of blood T cell repertoires in COVID-19. Method: immunoSEQ multiplex PCR; TCRdb's copy keeps in-frame clones and lacks some. The sample has some 500,000 clones, more than 75% seen once. Sequencing was performed on PBMCs or T cells enriched from blood (not recorded which). Receptor source: a woman between 40 and 55 years old who had recovered from COVID-19.

V is TRBV27 and J is TRBJ1-5, with TRBD1 identical over 9 bases. This CDR3 comprises 15 residues. V was pared by 8 bases and J by 9 bases, with 14 bases of the junction left unmatched. Looked up from germline, CDR1 is MNHEY and CDR2 is SMNVEV (reference sequence). CDR3 bases: TGTGCCAGCGCAACAGGGGGCTCTCTAAGGTCGCCCCAGCATTTT. Its protein is CASATGGSLRSPQHF.

The chain employs TRBV11-3 and TRBJ2-1; 11 bases match TRBD2. The CDR3 length is 14 residues. After removal of 3 bases from V and 13 bases from J, the junction contained 8 bases not matched to a gene. The V gene's germline CDR1 is SGHNT and CDR2 YENEEA. CDR3 in DNA: TGTGCCAGCAGCTTTACTAGCGGGAGTAAACAACAGTTCTTC. Its translation is CASSFTSGSKQQFF.

The chain combines TRBV18 with TRBJ1-2, with D maybe TRBD1 (5 bases). This CDR3 contains 14 residues. V was trimmed by 6 bases and J by 4 bases, leaving 15 bases between them. Germline V gene sequence: CDR1 KGHSH, CDR2 LQKENI. The CDR3 DNA sequence: TGTGCCAGCTCCGGTGGTTGGGGCGGCTATGGCTACACCTTC. It yields the protein CASSGGWGGYGYTF.

The V and J genes are TRBV29-1 and TRBJ2-2; 7 positions agree with TRBD2. This CDR3 comprises 16 residues. V trimming: 1 base; J trimming: 4 bases; junction bases outside the gene matches: 9. Germline CDR1 reads SQVTM; CDR2 reads ANQGSEA. In nucleotides, the CDR3 is TGCAGCGTTGAAGTGGGGCGGGAGTGCTGCACCGGGGAGCTGTTTTTT. It specifies CSVEVGRECCTGELFF.

Here the CDR3 reads CASSPRGQKRQASTGTDTQYF. The CDR3 DNA reads TGCGCCAGCAGCCCACGTGGACAGAAGAGACAAGCTAGCACGGGCACAGATACGCAGTATTTT. V is TRBV4-1 and J is TRBJ2-3, with D possibly matching TRBD1 (6 bases). Trimming pared 4 bases from V and 1 base from J, leaving 30 bases between. The length of the CDR3 is 21 residues. Germline CDR1 is MGHRA and CDR2 is YSYEKL.

The CDR3, as DNA: TGCGCCAGCAGCCAAGATGTGAGTAGCGGGATCTACGAGCAGTACTTC. It translates to CASSQDVSSGIYEQYF. The rearrangement uses TRBV4-3 and TRBJ2-7, with 8 bases aligning to TRBD2. The CDR3 extends over 16 amino acids. V trimming: 0 bases; J trimming: 3 bases; junction bases outside the gene matches: 7. Per the germline V gene, CDR1 is LGHNA and CDR2 is YSLEER.

V usage is TRBV4-2 and J usage is TRBJ1-1; TRBD1 is a possible D gene (5 bases). The CDR3 runs to 15 residues. V was shortened by 4 bases and J by 0 bases, with 12 bases between the two germline ends. The germline V gene encodes CDR1 LGHNA and CDR2 YNFKEQ. CDR3 in amino acids: CASSRAGLMNTEAFF. The CDR3 DNA sequence: TGTGCCAGCAGCCGAGCGGGACTGATGAACACTGAAGCTTTCTTT.

The chain carries TRBV11-2 and TRBJ1-3; unclear D gene. The germline CDR1 and CDR2 sequences are SGHAT and FQNNGV. Between the trimmed V and J ends, which lost 5 bases and 0 bases, there was a span of 14 bases. CDR3 length: 16 residues. The CDR3 DNA is TGTGCCAGCAGCCCGAGAGAAGTTCTCTCTGGAAACACCATATATTTT. It specifies CASSPREVLSGNTIYF.

With regard to this clone: Other DNA sequences of this sample code for an identical CDR3. The V and J genes are TRBV5-1 and TRBJ1-4; the match to TRBD1 covers 7 bases. The V segment lost 2 bases and the J segment 3 bases; nucleotides outside the gene matches: 4. From germline, CDR1 is SGHRS and CDR2 YFSETQ. The CDR3 runs to 15 residues. The CDR3 coding sequence is TGCGCCAGCAGCTTCCAACAGGGGCCTAATGAAAAACTGTTTTTT. It yields the protein CASSFQQGPNEKLFF.

Details on this clone: The same CDR3 can be traced to other DNA sequences in this sample. V gene TRBV18 combines with J gene TRBJ2-5; TRBD1 aligns across 9 bases. V shed 3 bases, J shed 3 bases, and the junction held 8 bases outside the gene matches. The CDR3 covers 16 residues. CDR1 KGHSH and CDR2 LQKENI come from the germline V gene. CDR3 sequence: CASSPQSRDREETQYF. In nucleotides, the CDR3 is TGTGCCAGCTCACCGCAGTCTCGGGACAGGGAAGAGACCCAGTACTTC.

This clone came up once. V and J are TRBV7-2 and TRBJ1-1; D is ambiguous. This CDR3 comprises 14 residues. Germline V CDR1 and CDR2: SGHTA, FQGNSA. The V end was cut by 1 base, the J end by 1 base, with 7 bases between. CDR3 residues: CASSLGSGNTEAFF. CDR3 sequence (DNA): TGTGCCAGCAGCTTAGGGTCGGGGAACACTGAAGCTTTCTTT.

This clone was seen once. V and J are TRBV7-9 and TRBJ1-6, with D possibly matching TRBD1 (6 bases). This CDR3 spans 13 amino acids. The ends were cut back, 5 bases at V and 7 bases at J, with 9 bases in the middle. In germline, CDR1 is SEHNR, CDR2 FQNEAQ (reference sequence). CDR3 loop: CASSRQDNSPLHF. The CDR3 DNA is TGTGCCAGCAGCCGACAGGACAATTCACCCCTCCACTTT.

This sequence joins TRBV7-8 and TRBJ2-5, with 9 bases aligning to TRBD1. CDR1 and CDR2 from the germline V gene are SGHVS and FQNEAQ. J was trimmed by 5 bases and V by 3 bases; bases with no gene match: 7. The CDR3 totals 15 residues. The CDR3 region has the DNA TGTGCCAGCAGCTTTTCGGGTACAGGGGGCGAGACCCAGTACTTC. Translating it yields CASSFSGTGGETQYF.

The gene calls are TRBV4-1 and TRBJ2-1; D is possibly TRBD2 (5 bases). CDR1 is MGHRA, CDR2 YSYEKL, per germline. This CDR3 is built from 16 residues. The germline V and J ends were trimmed by 0 bases and 1 base, with 10 bases remaining between them. The CDR3 coding sequence is TGCGCCAGCAGCCAAGAAAGCGGACTGTCCTACAATGAGCAGTTCTTC. It is translated as CASSQESGLSYNEQFF.

This chain connects TRBV27 to TRBJ2-7; 10 bases align to TRBD2. Trimming at V came to 5 bases and at J to 4 bases, leaving 8 bases not matched to a gene. In germline, CDR1 is MNHEY, CDR2 SMNVEV (reference sequence). This CDR3 is built from 15 residues. The CDR3 here is CASSPQREGLYEQYF. As DNA, the CDR3 is TGTGCCAGCAGTCCCCAGCGGGAGGGCCTGTACGAGCAGTACTTC.

The chain links TRBV9 to TRBJ2-1; D is possibly TRBD2 (6 bases). The V and J ends lost 2 bases and 0 bases respectively, with 27 bases between them. The CDR3 runs 21 residues. Germline V gene lookup returns CDR1 SGDLS and CDR2 YYNGEE. The CDR3 bases are TGTGCCAGCAGCGTTGAACACTCCGGGAGCCACTACCTAAGCTCCTACAATGAGCAGTTCTTC. The encoded protein is CASSVEHSGSHYLSSYNEQFF.

CDR3 DNA sequence: TGCGCCAGCAGCCAAGATATGGGGGGTGGTGAAGCTTTCTTT. Amino acid sequence: CASSQDMGGGEAFF. V is TRBV4-3 and J is TRBJ1-1; D possibly corresponds to TRBD1 (5 bases). The germline CDR1 and CDR2 sequences are LGHNA and YSLEER. The CDR3 length is 14 residues. Trimming removed 0 bases from V and 7 bases from J, with 12 bases in between.

J is TRBJ2-1 and V is TRBV19, with no clear D. The CDR3 covers 11 residues. Germline V gene sequence: CDR1 LNHDA, CDR2 SQIVND (reference sequence). V was clipped by 5 bases and J by 3 bases, with 2 bases between them. Written as DNA, the CDR3 is TGTGCCAGTAGTCACTACAATGAGCAGTTCTTC. Translated, it gives CASSHYNEQFF.

V usage is TRBV19 and J usage is TRBJ2-2, with TRBD2 matching over 10 bases. Germline CDR1 reads LNHDA; CDR2 reads SQIVND (reference sequence). The CDR3 extends over 18 amino acids. Trimming took 6 bases from V and 2 from J; bases not matched to a gene: 12. The CDR3: CASRRGQRTSGNTGELFF. The CDR3 coding sequence is TGTGCCAGTAGGCGAGGACAAAGGACTAGCGGTAACACCGGGGAGCTGTTTTTT.

The J gene is TRBJ2-7, the V gene TRBV7-9, with a possible D match to TRBD2 (5 bases). This CDR3 contains 12 residues. The V end was cut by 4 bases, the J end by 7 bases, with 11 bases between. Germline-derived CDR1 and CDR2 are SEHNR and FQNEAQ (reference sequence). The DNA of the CDR3 is TGTGCCAGCAGCTCTCGAGGCGGGGAGCAGTACTTC. Its translation is CASSSRGGEQYF.

The chain recombines TRBV7-6 with TRBJ1-6; D unclear. The V and J ends lost 4 bases and 5 bases respectively, with 9 bases between them. Looked up from germline, CDR1 is SGHVS and CDR2 is FNYEAQ. The CDR3 spans 14 residues. DNA for the CDR3: TGTGCCAGCAGCTCCTACCGAGATAATTCACCCCTCCACTTT. Protein product: CASSSYRDNSPLHF.

The chain employs TRBV7-2 and TRBJ2-7; TRBD2 aligns across 9 bases. The CDR3 runs to 14 residues. V was clipped by 2 bases and J by 6 bases; unmatched bases: 5. CDR1 and CDR2 from the germline V gene are SGHTA and FQGNSA. The CDR3 reads CASSLSGTSSEQYF. CDR3 in DNA: TGTGCCAGCAGCTTAAGTGGGACTAGCTCCGAGCAGTACTTC.

This clone was counted a few times. The J gene is TRBJ2-2, the V gene TRBV5-1; TRBD2 might be the D (6 bases). The V end was cut by 5 bases, the J end by 0 bases, with 11 bases between. The germline V gene encodes CDR1 SGHRS and CDR2 YFSETQ. CDR3 size: 15 residues. The CDR3 reads CASRRDFPNTGELFF. CDR3 in DNA: TGCGCCAGCAGGCGGGACTTCCCGAACACCGGGGAGCTGTTTTTT. The full variable domain, completed using reference TRBV5-1 and TRBJ2-2, is KAGVTQTPRYLIKTRGQQVTLSCSPISGHRSVSWYQQTPGQGLQFLFEYFSETQRNKGNFPGRFSGRQFSNSRSEMNVSTLELGDSALYLCASRRDFPNTGELFFGEGSRLTVL.

This chain uses TRBV10-1 with TRBJ2-1, with 12 bases aligning to TRBD2. Trimming at V came to 10 bases and at J to 5 bases, leaving 9 bases not matched to a gene. CDR1 is WNHNN, CDR2 SYGVQD, per germline (reference sequence). The CDR3 has 15 residues. The CDR3 spells CATTDGLAGNNEQFF. The CDR3 DNA follows: TGCGCCACCACTGACGGACTAGCGGGGAACAATGAGCAGTTCTTC.

The V gene is TRBV7-8, the J gene TRBJ2-1; 7 nucleotides agree with TRBD1. CDR1 is SGHVS and CDR2 is FQNEAQ in the germline V gene. With 1 base clipped from V and 2 bases from J, the junction kept 5 bases outside the gene matches. CDR3 length: 16 amino acids. CDR3 residues: CASSLENRGPYNEQFF. CDR3 coding DNA: TGTGCCAGCAGCTTAGAGAACAGGGGACCCTACAATGAGCAGTTCTTC.

The chain is built from TRBV27 and TRBJ1-6, with D tentatively TRBD1 (5 bases). Germline CDR1 and CDR2: MNHEY and SMNVEV (reference sequence). CDR3 length: 15 residues. V was shortened by 0 bases and J by 9 bases, with 12 bases between the two germline ends. The CDR3 DNA is TGTGCCAGCAGTTTATCTTGGGGAAGGGGTTCACCCCTCCACTTT. This encodes CASSLSWGRGSPLHF.

This clone was observed a handful of times. In DNA form, the CDR3 reads TGTGCCAGCTCAGCGGCGAGCTATGAGCAGTTCTTC. It yields the protein CASSAASYEQFF. The chain has TRBV18 and TRBJ2-1; D unclear. Trimming stripped 5 bases from V and 8 bases from J, with 10 bases between. Germline loops: CDR1 KGHSH, CDR2 LQKENI. CDR3 length: 12 residues.

In DNA form, the CDR3 reads TGTGCCAGCAGCTCCCAGCGGTCTACGCAGTATTTT. This gives the protein CASSSQRSTQYF. V gene TRBV3-1 (or the pseudogene TRBV3-2) combines with J gene TRBJ2-3; D might be TRBD2 (5 bases). Germline V gives CDR1 LGHDT, CDR2 YNNKEL (reference sequence). This CDR3 has 12 amino acids. V was pared by 5 bases and J by 8 bases, with 11 bases between.

J is TRBJ1-6 and V is TRBV19, with D maybe TRBD1 (5 bases). Germline V gives CDR1 LNHDA, CDR2 SQIVND (reference sequence). Deletions cut 6 bases from V and 10 bases from J, with 13 bases between. The CDR3 sequence is 13 residues long. This CDR3 reads CASRAGVGSPLHF. CDR3 nucleotides: TGTGCCAGTAGAGCGGGGGTGGGCTCACCCCTCCACTTT.

On this clone: Other nucleotide sequences in the sample specify the same CDR3. V usage is TRBV18 and J usage is TRBJ1-1, with 8 bases fitting TRBD1. CDR3 length equals 14 residues. Looked up from germline, CDR1 is KGHSH and CDR2 is LQKENI. V lost 0 bases and J lost 7; bases outside the gene matches: 4. The CDR3 region is CASSPPGQGSEAFF. In nucleotides, the CDR3 is TGTGCCAGCTCACCACCCGGACAGGGTAGTGAAGCTTTCTTT. The variable domain in full, completed from reference TRBV18 and TRBJ1-1, reads NAGVMQNPRHLVRRRGQEARLRCSPMKGHSHVYWYRQLPEEGLKFMVYLQKENIIDESGMPKERFSAEFPKEGPSILRIQQVVRGDSAAYFCASSPPGQGSEAFFGQGTRLTVV.

This clone appeared once. The chain links TRBV15 to TRBJ1-3, with D hard to call. Germline CDR1 reads LNHNV; CDR2 reads YYDKDF (reference sequence). This CDR3 has 16 amino acids. The V end lost 4 bases, the J end lost 0 bases, and 13 bases lay between the germline ends. CDR3 region: CATSIGRPFSGNTIYF. The CDR3 nucleotides read TGTGCCACCAGCATTGGCAGGCCGTTCTCTGGAAACACCATATATTTT.